The 21 T cell receptor beta chains given below trace back to one sample, sequenced in a study of blood T cell repertoires in COVID-19. Using immunoSEQ multiplex PCR, the repertoire was profiled, and TCRdb retains in-frame clones only, with some absent. The table lists tens of thousands of clones, about 80% of them singletons. Material for sequencing was peripheral blood. Receptor source: a woman older than 75 with acute or convalescent COVID-19.

V is TRBV6-1 and J is TRBJ1-5, with 9 bases aligning to TRBD1. The germline V gene encodes CDR1 MNHNS and CDR2 SASEGT. The CDR3 extends over 17 amino acids. V shed 4 bases, J shed 3 bases, and the junction held 10 bases outside the gene matches. DNA of the CDR3: TGTGCCAGCAGTGCCACGTGGGACAGGGAAGACAATCAGCCCCAGCATTTT. It encodes CASSATWDREDNQPQHF.

This chain uses TRBV12-3 or TRBV12-4 with TRBJ1-5; possibly TRBD1 for D (5 bases). The CDR3 runs to 13 residues. V shed 5 bases and J shed 5 bases, with 10 bases lying between them. CDR3 loop: CASSTDSHQPQHF. CDR3 sequence (DNA): TGTGCCAGCAGTACTGACAGCCATCAGCCCCAGCATTTT.

This rearrangement joins TRBV19 to TRBJ1-5, with 9 nucleotides matching TRBD1. Trimming cost V 6 bases and J 6 bases; bases outside gene matches: 9. Looked up from germline, CDR1 is LNHDA and CDR2 is SQIVND (reference sequence). This CDR3 has 15 residues. CDR3 loop: CASRAGTGFAQPQHF. In DNA form, the CDR3 reads TGTGCCAGTAGAGCCGGGACAGGGTTTGCTCAGCCCCAGCATTTT.

The J gene is TRBJ2-5, the V gene TRBV5-5, with 13 bases fitting TRBD2. The V gene's germline CDR1 is SGHKS and CDR2 YYEKEE (reference sequence). The CDR3 covers 15 residues. V dropped 5 bases and J dropped 5; count of bases not matched to a gene: 6. CDR3 sequence (DNA): TGTGCCAGCAGTTGGACTAGCGGGAGTCGGGAGACCCAGTACTTC. This gives the protein CASSWTSGSRETQYF.

The chain uses TRBV7-2 and TRBJ1-3; TRBD1 agrees at 9 bases. Germline V gene lookup returns CDR1 SGHTA and CDR2 FQGNSA. The CDR3 contains 13 residues. V lost 4 bases to trimming and J lost 8 bases; unmatched junction nucleotides: 3. CDR3 DNA sequence: TGTGCCAGCAGCTACAGACAGGGGGACACCATATATTTT. Protein product: CASSYRQGDTIYF.

Concerning this clone itself: Other DNA sequences in this sample translate to the same CDR3. This rearrangement joins TRBV5-1 to TRBJ2-7; unclear D gene. From germline, CDR1 is SGHRS and CDR2 YFSETQ. The CDR3 extends over 12 amino acids. V shed 0 bases and J shed 4 bases, with 5 bases lying between them. CDR3 loop: CASSLDRYEQYF. The CDR3 DNA reads TGCGCCAGCAGCTTGGATCGGTACGAGCAGTACTTC.

This clone was recorded only once. The chain employs TRBV5-4 and TRBJ1-2; TRBD1 matches at 8 bases. V dropped 0 bases and J dropped 3; count of bases not matched to a gene: 10. This CDR3 contains 17 residues. Germline loops: CDR1 SGHNT, CDR2 YYREEE (reference sequence). CDR3 loop: CASSLGAQGARDYGYTF. CDR3 coding DNA: TGTGCCAGCAGCTTGGGTGCGCAGGGGGCGCGAGACTATGGCTACACCTTC.

This chain uses TRBV14 with TRBJ1-1, with a possible D match to TRBD1 (5 bases). This CDR3 contains 15 residues. Germline CDR1 is SGHDN and CDR2 is FVKESK. The V end lost 4 bases, the J end lost 0 bases, and 12 bases lay between the germline ends. CDR3 sequence: CASSPRQGMNTEAFF. CDR3 nucleotide sequence: TGTGCCAGCAGCCCCCGGCAGGGCATGAACACTGAAGCTTTCTTT. Full variable domain (missing parts from reference TRBV14 and TRBJ1-1): EAGVTQFPSHSVIEKGQTVTLRCDPISGHDNLYWYRRVMGKEIKFLLHFVKESKQDESGMPNNRFLAERTGGTYSTLKVQPAELEDSGVYFCASSPRQGMNTEAFFGQGTRLTVV.

The V gene is TRBV4-3, the J gene TRBJ2-2; D unclear. Germline CDR1 LGHNA, CDR2 YSLEER. Trimming cost V 3 bases and J 5 bases, with 13 bases left between them. The CDR3 is 15 residues long. CDR3 sequence: CASSHSETLTGELFF. The DNA of the CDR3 is TGCGCCAGCAGCCACTCAGAAACGTTAACCGGGGAGCTGTTTTTT.

The gene calls are TRBV9 and TRBJ1-5, with D unclear. The CDR3 runs to 14 residues. In germline, CDR1 is SGDLS, CDR2 YYNGEE. Between the trimmed V and J ends, which lost 3 bases and 0 bases, there was a span of 7 bases. CDR3 DNA sequence: TGTGCCAGCAGCGACGGTTATAGCAATCAGCCCCAGCATTTT. Translated: CASSDGYSNQPQHF.

The V and J genes are TRBV3-1 (or the pseudogene TRBV3-2) and TRBJ2-2; no definite D call. V gave up 5 bases and J gave up 8 bases, with 9 bases separating them. From germline, CDR1 is LGHDT and CDR2 YNNKEL (reference sequence). The CDR3 spans 12 residues. The CDR3 DNA reads TGTGCCAGCAGCTCCTCCTCGGGGGAGCTGTTTTTT. Its translation: CASSSSSGELFF.

This chain uses TRBV6-4 with TRBJ2-3, with D tentatively TRBD1 (5 bases). CDR1 is MRHNA, CDR2 SNTAGT, per germline. The V and J ends lost 6 bases and 2 bases respectively, with 12 bases between them. There are 14 residues in the CDR3. In DNA form, the CDR3 reads TGTGCCAGCAGCCCTGGACACCCCACAGATACGCAGTATTTT. Protein product: CASSPGHPTDTQYF.

The chain joins TRBV29-1 to TRBJ2-1, with D maybe TRBD2 (5 bases). The CDR3 contains 14 residues. Germline values: CDR1 SQVTM, CDR2 ANQGSEA. V was cut by 2 bases and J by 7 bases, with 15 bases left in between. The CDR3, as DNA: TGCAGCGTTGAATACGGACCGTGGAGGAATGAGCAGTTCTTC. Encoded protein: CSVEYGPWRNEQFF.

This chain connects TRBV6-6 to TRBJ2-3; 9 bases match TRBD1. The CDR3 has 17 amino acids. Germline loops: CDR1 MNHNY, CDR2 SVGAGI (reference sequence). With V trimmed by 5 bases and J by 4 bases, 13 bases remained unmatched. CDR3 DNA sequence: TGTGCCAGCAGTCCGGGACAGGGTGACCGAGGTTCAGATACGCAGTATTTT. The encoded protein is CASSPGQGDRGSDTQYF.

This clone appeared many times. J is TRBJ2-1 and V is TRBV14, with a weak D call TRBD2 (5 bases). Germline CDR1 SGHDN, CDR2 FVKESK. This CDR3 has 16 amino acids. Trimming pared 2 bases from V and 6 bases from J, leaving 17 bases between. The CDR3 nucleotides are TGTGCCAGCAGCCAACAACGCCGGGCTAGCTCCAATGAGCAGTTCTTC. This gives the protein CASSQQRRASSNEQFF. Together with reference TRBV14 and TRBJ2-1, the CDR3 gives the full variable domain: EAGVTQFPSHSVIEKGQTVTLRCDPISGHDNLYWYRRVMGKEIKFLLHFVKESKQDESGMPNNRFLAERTGGTYSTLKVQPAELEDSGVYFCASSQQRRASSNEQFFGPGTRLTVL.

In regard to this clone: The same CDR3 arises from other DNA sequences in this sample as well. This chain links TRBV7-3 with TRBJ2-3, with D maybe TRBD1 (5 bases). The CDR3 totals 15 residues. V lost 0 bases to trimming and J lost 3 bases, with 10 bases between them. Germline CDR1 reads SGHTA; CDR2 reads FQGTGA. As DNA, the CDR3 is TGTGCCAGCAGCTTAACCGGTGCAGGGACAGATACGCAGTATTTT. This codes for CASSLTGAGTDTQYF.

The J gene is TRBJ2-1, the V gene TRBV2, with 12 bases that match TRBD2. Unmatched junction bases numbered 7, after V lost 3 bases and J lost 1 base. Germline CDR1 reads SNHLY; CDR2 reads FYNNEI. CDR3 length: 18 residues. This CDR3 is CASSEGMTSGRSYNEQFF. The CDR3 DNA reads as TGTGCCAGCAGTGAGGGGATGACTAGCGGGAGATCCTACAATGAGCAGTTCTTC.

The chain joins TRBV27 to TRBJ2-7, with TRBD1 matching over 8 bases. V was clipped by 3 bases and J by 2 bases; unmatched bases: 6. CDR1 MNHEY and CDR2 SMNVEV come from the germline V gene (reference sequence). The CDR3 spans 15 residues. The CDR3 here is CASSFQDRVAYEQYF. CDR3 nucleotides: TGTGCCAGCAGTTTTCAGGACAGGGTTGCCTACGAGCAGTACTTC.

This rearrangement joins TRBV10-2 to TRBJ2-7, with unresolved D. There are 11 residues in the CDR3. CDR1 and CDR2 (germline): WSHSY, SAAADI. V gave up 10 bases and J gave up 5 bases, with 12 bases separating them. CDR3 in amino acids: CATSEIHEQYF. The CDR3 DNA follows: TGCGCCACCTCAGAAATCCACGAGCAGTACTTC.

This clone was seen a few times. The chain is built from TRBV18 and TRBJ2-2; TRBD1 aligns across 10 bases. Germline V lookup: CDR1 KGHSH, CDR2 LQKENI. The CDR3 spans 15 residues. The V gene end was trimmed by 6 bases and the J gene end by 7 bases; junction bases not matched to a gene: 8. This CDR3 is CASSVDRGRGGELFF. The CDR3 region has the DNA TGTGCCAGCTCGGTCGACAGGGGGCGAGGCGGGGAGCTGTTTTTT.

This chain links TRBV2 with TRBJ2-3; TRBD2 might be the D (5 bases). The CDR3 runs to 15 residues. Germline CDR1 is SNHLY and CDR2 is FYNNEI. Trimming took 3 bases from V and 2 from J, leaving 12 bases between them. The CDR3 spells CASSDRSGYTDTQYF. CDR3 coding DNA: TGTGCCAGCAGTGATCGGAGCGGATACACAGATACGCAGTATTTT.